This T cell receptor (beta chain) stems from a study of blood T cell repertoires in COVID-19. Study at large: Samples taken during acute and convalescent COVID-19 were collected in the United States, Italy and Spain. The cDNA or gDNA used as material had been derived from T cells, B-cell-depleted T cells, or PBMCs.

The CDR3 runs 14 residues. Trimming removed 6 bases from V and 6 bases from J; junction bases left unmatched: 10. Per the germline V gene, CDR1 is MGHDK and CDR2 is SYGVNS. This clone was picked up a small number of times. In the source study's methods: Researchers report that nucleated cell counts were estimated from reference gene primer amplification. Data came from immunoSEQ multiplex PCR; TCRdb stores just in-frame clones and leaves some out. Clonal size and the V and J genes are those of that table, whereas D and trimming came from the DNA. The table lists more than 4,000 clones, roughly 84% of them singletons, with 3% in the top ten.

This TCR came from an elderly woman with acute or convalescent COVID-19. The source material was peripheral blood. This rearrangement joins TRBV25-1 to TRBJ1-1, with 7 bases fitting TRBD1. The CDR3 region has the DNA TGTGCCAGCAGGCAAGCAGGGGGACGGGCTGAAGCTTTCTTT. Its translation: CASRQAGGRAEAFF. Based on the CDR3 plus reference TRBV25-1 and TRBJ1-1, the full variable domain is EADIYQTPRYLVIGTGKKITLECSQTMGHDKMYWYQQDPGMELHLIHYSYGVNSTEKGDLSSESTVSRIRTEHFPLTLESARPSHTSQYLCASRQAGGRAEAFFGQGTRLTVV.